Listed here are 31 T cell receptor beta chains from one sample, sequenced in a study of blood T cells in healthy people across ages. Through a sample-barcoded 5' primer and a J-beta primer mix, a second PCR was run for about 6 to 12 cycles. One entry per CDR3 protein results from TCRdb running MiXCR on the 5' RACE reads. The sample contains 350,000 to 450,000 distinct CDR3 sequences, roughly half of which appear only once. Sequencing used blood. Source of these receptors: a man in his sixties in good health.

V usage is TRBV6-2 or TRBV6-3 and J usage is TRBJ2-1, with 7 positions matching TRBD2. Unmatched junction bases numbered 6, after V lost 5 bases and J lost 8 bases. CDR1 is MNHEY and CDR2 is SVGEGT in the germline V gene. The CDR3 loop spans 13 amino acids. CDR3 protein: CASSETSFDEQFF. CDR3 nucleotides: TGTGCCAGCAGTGAGACTAGCTTCGATGAGCAGTTCTTC.

CDR3: CASSLSFNTDTQYF. The CDR3 DNA follows: TGTGCCAGCAGCTTAAGTTTCAACACAGATACGCAGTATTTT. The rearrangement joins TRBV7-9 to TRBJ2-3; no reliable D call. V was trimmed by 2 bases and J by 2 bases, leaving 8 bases between them. The CDR3 loop spans 14 amino acids. Germline CDR1 is SEHNR and CDR2 is FQNEAQ (reference sequence).

This clonotype was counted a few times. This chain uses TRBV7-2 with TRBJ2-3; no clear D. Trimming removed 5 bases at V and 1 base at J, with 7 bases between. This CDR3 spans 13 amino acids. Germline V gene data show CDR1 as SGHTA and CDR2 as FQGNSA. DNA for the CDR3: TGTGCCAGCAGCCGGAGTGGCACAGATACGCAGTATTTT. It specifies CASSRSGTDTQYF.

In this sample, this clonotype turned up a few times. The CDR3 loop is CSAVTGSGAWEQYF. The CDR3 nucleotides are TGCAGTGCAGTAACAGGGTCGGGGGCATGGGAGCAGTACTTC. V usage is TRBV20-1 and J usage is TRBJ2-4; either TRBD1 or TRBD2 may supply D (6 bases each). This CDR3 region has 14 residues. Per germline, CDR1 DFQATT and CDR2 SNEGSKA (reference sequence). V gave up 6 bases and J gave up 13 bases, with 25 bases separating them.

This clonotype showed up just a few times. This chain joins TRBV12-3 or TRBV12-4 and TRBJ1-1, with D possibly TRBD1 on 5 matching bases. The CDR3 is 14 residues long. V lost 7 bases to trimming and J lost 0 bases, with 12 bases between them. The CDR3 is CASTPPRVNTEAFF. CDR3 nucleotide sequence: TGTGCCAGCACCCCCCCCAGGGTGAACACTGAAGCTTTCTTT.

The table lists this clonotype with a few counts. The chain links TRBV6-2 or TRBV6-3 to TRBJ1-1; D gene uncertain. The CDR3 runs to 14 residues. In germline, CDR1 is MNHEY, CDR2 SVGEGT. The germline V and J ends were trimmed by 7 bases and 1 base, with 13 bases remaining between them. For the CDR3, the DNA is TGTGCCAGCAAGGAATCAGGAGGGAACACTGAAGCTTTCTTT. Protein: CASKESGGNTEAFF.

This clonotype has a handful of counts. The chain is built from TRBV20-1 and TRBJ2-5; D is ambiguous. Looked up from germline, CDR1 is DFQATT and CDR2 is SNEGSKA (reference sequence). The V gene lost 5 bases and the J gene lost 1 base, with 8 bases spanning the gap. The CDR3 sequence is 12 residues long. CDR3 nucleotides: TGCAGTGCTGCCACGATCCAAGAGACCCAGTACTTC. Translated: CSAATIQETQYF.

V usage is TRBV20-1 and J usage is TRBJ2-7; either TRBD1 or TRBD2 may fit D (6 bases each). CDR1 and CDR2 (germline): DFQATT, SNEGSKA (reference sequence). V gave up 3 bases and J gave up 3 bases, with 18 bases separating them. This CDR3 spans 15 amino acids. The CDR3 loop is CSASPPREGGYEQYF. As DNA, the CDR3 is TGCAGTGCTAGCCCCCCGCGGGAAGGGGGCTACGAGCAGTACTTC.

The chain has TRBV2 and TRBJ2-7; 9 nucleotides agree with TRBD2. TRBJ2-5 explains the end of the DNA better; the J call may be wrong. This CDR3 region has 14 residues. From germline, CDR1 is SNHLY and CDR2 FYNNEI. This chain's CDR3 is CASTRGGAAETQYF. CDR3 DNA: TGTGCCAGCACGCGCGGGGGGGCGGCAGAGACCCAGTACTTC.

The CDR3 loop reads CASSPLGMANQETQYF. The CDR3 DNA is TGTGCCAGCAGCCCCCTAGGAATGGCGAACCAAGAGACCCAGTACTTC. V and J are TRBV9 and TRBJ2-5, with D unresolved. The CDR3 is made up of 16 amino acids. The V and J ends lost 4 bases and 0 bases respectively, with 16 bases between them. CDR1 is SGDLS, CDR2 YYNGEE, per germline.

This chain connects TRBV29-1 to TRBJ2-1, with 13 bases identical to TRBD2. The closer fit of TRBJ2-7 to the DNA end suggests the J call may be wrong. The germline V gene has CDR1 SQVTM and CDR2 ANQGSEA. The CDR3 loop spans 15 amino acids. Here the CDR3 DNA reads TGCAGCGCCACCGGACTAGCGGGGGCTTACAATGAGCAGTACTTC. Protein sequence: CSATGLAGAYNEQYF.

This chain uses TRBV6-1 with TRBJ2-1; 9 nucleotides agree with TRBD1. Per the germline V gene, CDR1 is MNHNS and CDR2 is SASEGT. The ends lost 4 bases at V and 3 bases at J; junction bases unmatched: 10. CDR3 length: 17 residues. Written as DNA, the CDR3 is TGTGCCAGCAGTGGCCCGATCGGGACAGGGTTCTACAATGAGCAGTTCTTC. Amino acids: CASSGPIGTGFYNEQFF.

CDR3: CATSDTGTGFYEQYF. Written as DNA, the CDR3 is TGTGCCACCAGTGACACCGGGACAGGCTTTTACGAGCAGTACTTC. The V and J genes are TRBV24-1 and TRBJ2-4; 8 positions match TRBD1. The J call may be wrong; the DNA end is better matched by TRBJ2-7. Per the germline V gene, CDR1 is KGHDR and CDR2 is SFDVKD. The CDR3 covers 15 residues.

Comment on this clonotype: This may stem from a read error, because a much larger clone lies one nucleotide away. The chain is built from TRBV7-2 and TRBJ2-7; D gene uncertain. Germline assignment: CDR1 SGHTA and CDR2 FQGNSA. CDR3 length: 14 amino acids. The V and J ends lost 4 bases and 4 bases respectively, with 14 bases between them. CDR3 in DNA: TGTGCCAGCAGCTCCAACAGAGAAGATTACGAGCAGTACTTC. Amino acid sequence: CASSSNREDYEQYF.

V and J are TRBV7-3 and TRBJ2-3; D is unresolved. The V and J ends lost 5 bases and 2 bases respectively, with 11 bases between them. The CDR3 extends over 14 amino acids. CDR1 is SGHTA, CDR2 FQGTGA, per germline. CDR3 bases: TGTGCCAGCAGCCCCGCAGGACCCACAGATACGCAGTATTTT. Amino acids: CASSPAGPTDTQYF.

A word on this clonotype: Since a much larger clone is just one base distant, this may be a read error. This chain uses TRBV20-1 with TRBJ2-1; D is unclear. The end of the DNA is better explained by TRBJ2-7, so the J call may be wrong. The CDR3 extends over 13 amino acids. Germline V gene lookup returns CDR1 DFQATT and CDR2 SNEGSKA (reference sequence). The CDR3 reads CSASPSSYNEQYF. In DNA, the CDR3 is TGCAGTGCTAGTCCGAGCTCCTACAATGAGCAGTACTTC.

This clonotype was observed a few times. The chain carries TRBV15 and TRBJ2-1, with D perhaps TRBD1 or TRBD2 (6 bases each). V gave up 5 bases and J gave up 5 bases, with 22 bases separating them. The CDR3 runs to 17 residues. Germline V CDR1 and CDR2: LNHNV, YYDKDF (reference sequence). The CDR3 DNA reads as TGTGCCACCAGCTCTCCTGCGTACGGGGGCGCCAACAATGAGCAGTTCTTC. Its translation: CATSSPAYGGANNEQFF.

Many counts were recorded for this clonotype. The V call is TRBV20-1, the J call TRBJ2-1; TRBD1 agrees at 7 bases. In germline, CDR1 is DFQATT, CDR2 SNEGSKA (reference sequence). The CDR3 sequence is 15 residues long. J lost 2 bases, V lost 4 bases, and 8 bases had no gene match. The CDR3 coding sequence is TGCAGTGCTAAGGCGAAGAGGGGGCCCTACAATGAGCAGTTCTTC. Translating gives CSAKAKRGPYNEQFF.

This clonotype was counted ten times or more. This rearrangement joins TRBV20-1 to TRBJ1-2, with D unclear. Germline loops: CDR1 DFQATT, CDR2 SNEGSKA (reference sequence). CDR3 length equals 16 residues. Trimming stripped 6 bases from V and 3 bases from J, with 23 bases between. The CDR3 is CSAKVGPKVEDYGYTF. DNA for the CDR3: TGCAGTGCCAAAGTAGGGCCAAAGGTCGAGGACTATGGCTACACCTTC.

This clonotype was picked up a small number of times. The chain links TRBV20-1 to TRBJ1-6, with D possibly matching TRBD1 (6 bases). V dropped 7 bases and J dropped 6 bases, with 13 bases sitting between them. This CDR3 contains 13 residues. Looked up from germline, CDR1 is DFQATT and CDR2 is SNEGSKA (reference sequence). The CDR3 here is CSVPRTVNSPLHF. CDR3 nucleotide sequence: TGCAGTGTTCCCCGGACAGTTAATTCACCCCTCCACTTT.

The chain is built from TRBV9 and TRBJ2-3; tentative D call: TRBD2 (6 bases). From germline, CDR1 is SGDLS and CDR2 YYNGEE. The CDR3 spans 14 residues. V lost 0 bases and J 12 bases, leaving 17 bases between the germline ends. In DNA form, the CDR3 reads TGTGCCAGCAGCGTAGTCGGGACTTCCGGTGACCAGTATTTT. It is translated as CASSVVGTSGDQYF.

This clonotype was picked up a small number of times. DNA for the CDR3: TGCGCCAGCAGCACTGCCCCCGCCAGCTCCTACAATGAGCAGTTCTTC. It yields the protein CASSTAPASSYNEQFF. This rearrangement joins TRBV5-1 to TRBJ2-1, with D hard to call. CDR1 is SGHRS, CDR2 YFSETQ, per germline. The CDR3 runs 16 residues. Trimming removed 4 bases from V and 0 bases from J, with 14 bases in between.

This chain connects TRBV29-1 to TRBJ2-7; 14 bases line up with TRBD2. Losses at the gene ends were 6 bases for V and 5 bases for J; bases not matched to a gene: 6. This CDR3 comprises 14 residues. CDR1 is SQVTM and CDR2 is ANQGSEA in the germline V gene. The CDR3 coding sequence is TGCAGCGTCGCCGGGACTAGCGGGAGCAACGAGCAGTACTTC. Amino acid sequence: CSVAGTSGSNEQYF.

This clonotype has a count of ten or more. The chain has TRBV12-3 or TRBV12-4 and TRBJ2-3, with D possibly being TRBD1 (6 bases). The CDR3 has 13 amino acids. The V end lost 5 bases, the J end lost 4 bases, and 10 bases lay between the germline ends. CDR3 nucleotide sequence: TGTGCCAGCAGTAGGGACAACTCAGATACGCAGTATTTT. Translated, it gives CASSRDNSDTQYF.

The V gene is TRBV7-9, the J gene TRBJ2-6; D might be TRBD2 (6 bases). This CDR3 contains 16 residues. Looked up from germline, CDR1 is SEHNR and CDR2 is FQNEAQ (reference sequence). The V gene lost 1 base and the J gene lost 4 bases, with 11 bases spanning the gap. The DNA of the CDR3 is TGTGCCAGCAGCTTAGAACGGGGGACGGGGGCCAACGTCCTGACTTTC. Translation: CASSLERGTGANVLTF.

On this clonotype itself: A single base separates this from a much larger clone, so it may be a read error. V usage is TRBV7-2 and J usage is TRBJ2-6; a possible D gene is TRBD1 (5 bases). The germline V gene has CDR1 SGHTA and CDR2 FQGNSA. The CDR3 covers 19 residues. V dropped 3 bases and J dropped 1 base, with 19 bases sitting between them. CDR3 DNA: TGTGCCAGCAGCTTGGGGCAGACAGCCATCTCATCTGGGGCCAACGTCCTGACTTTC. Amino acid sequence: CASSLGQTAISSGANVLTF.

Regarding this clonotype: Its ends do not fully match the called genes, so a read error is possible. The chain combines TRBV28 with TRBJ2-1; TRBD2 matches at 10 bases. CDR1 and CDR2 from the germline V gene are MDHEN and SYDVKM. This CDR3 region has 15 residues. The CDR3 reads CASSPLAGAYNKQFF. CDR3 coding DNA: TGTGCCAGCAGTCCGCTAGCGGGAGCCTACAATAAGCAGTTCTTC.

This clonotype was recorded at least ten times. The chain uses TRBV6-6 and TRBJ1-5, with 11 bases fitting TRBD1. The germline CDR1 and CDR2 sequences are MNHNY and SVGAGI (reference sequence). The junction had 4 bases not matched to a gene; V was cut back by 6 bases and J by 6 bases. This CDR3 contains 14 residues. The CDR3 bases are TGTGCCAGCAGCCGTGGGACAGGGGGTCAGCCCCAGCATTTT. This codes for CASSRGTGGQPQHF.

This rearrangement joins TRBV27 to TRBJ2-7, with 7 nucleotides matching TRBD1. Trimming took 4 bases from V and 4 from J; bases not matched to a gene: 7. The CDR3 covers 14 residues. Per germline, CDR1 MNHEY and CDR2 SMNVEV (reference sequence). This chain's CDR3 is CASSSGTVLYEQYF. CDR3 in DNA: TGTGCCAGCAGTTCCGGGACAGTTCTTTACGAGCAGTACTTC.

The chain links TRBV14 to TRBJ1-4; no definite D call. The CDR3 totals 15 residues. Looked up from germline, CDR1 is SGHDN and CDR2 is FVKESK. V shed 2 bases and J shed 3 bases, with 10 bases lying between them. This CDR3 is CASSQFGTSNEKLFF. Here the CDR3 DNA reads TGTGCCAGCAGCCAATTTGGAACATCTAATGAAAAACTGTTTTTT.

This chain connects TRBV27 to TRBJ1-5, with 8 bases aligning to TRBD1. CDR3 length: 14 amino acids. The V gene end was trimmed by 4 bases and the J gene end by 6 bases; junction bases not matched to a gene: 5. CDR1 and CDR2 from the germline V gene are MNHEY and SMNVEV (reference sequence). In DNA, the CDR3 is TGTGCCAGCAGTTCCCACAGGGGGGTTCAGCCCCAGCATTTT. Translating gives CASSSHRGVQPQHF.